This TCR beta chain is from a study of regulatory T cells in long-lasting Graves disease. Study as a whole: Antithyroid drug use was under 3 months in newly diagnosed Graves' patients.

The time point: newly diagnosed GD, antithyroid drugs for less than 3 months. With RNA extracted from PBMCs as input, the TCR library was made. Patients of an endocrinology department in Xi'an, China, were included. Arm-PCR with iRepertoire HTBI primers amplified the CDR3 regions for these TCR beta libraries. TCRdb independently ran MiXCR on the multiplex PCR reads; one entry per CDR3 protein. The table records over 400,000 distinct CDR3 sequences, 11% to 15% of them present only once. V trimming: 4 bases; J trimming: 5 bases; junction bases outside the gene matches: 17. This CDR3 has 20 amino acids. CDR1 and CDR2 from the germline V gene are MDHEN and SYDVKM. A further study also used this sample, focusing on T cells in Graves' hyperthyroidism and ophthalmopathy. Turning to that study: The model forecast ophthalmopathy, anticipating it by a median around 6.5 months before onset.

The gene calls are TRBV28 and TRBJ2-2, with 12 bases identical to TRBD2. The material sequenced was peripheral blood mononuclear cells (PBMCs), taken at new diagnosis, from a patient treated with antithyroid drugs. This TCR derives from a woman aged 45 to 65 with Graves disease. The CDR3 DNA is TGTGCCAGCAGTTCCGAAATTCCGACTAGCGGGAGATTGTTTACCGGGGAGCTGTTTTTT. Protein sequence: CASSSEIPTSGRLFTGELFF.